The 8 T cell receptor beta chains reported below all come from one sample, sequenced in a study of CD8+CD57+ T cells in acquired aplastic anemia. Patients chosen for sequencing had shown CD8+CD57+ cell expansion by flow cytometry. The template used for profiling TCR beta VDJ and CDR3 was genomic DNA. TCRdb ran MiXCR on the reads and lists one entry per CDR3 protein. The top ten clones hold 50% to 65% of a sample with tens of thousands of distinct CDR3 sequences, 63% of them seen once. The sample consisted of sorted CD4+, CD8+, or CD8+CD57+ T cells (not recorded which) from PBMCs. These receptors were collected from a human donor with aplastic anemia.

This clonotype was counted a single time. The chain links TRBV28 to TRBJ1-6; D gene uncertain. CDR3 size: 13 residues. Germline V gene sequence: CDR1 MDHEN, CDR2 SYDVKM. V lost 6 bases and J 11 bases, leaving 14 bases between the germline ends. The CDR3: CASSSTVLAPLHF. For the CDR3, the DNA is TGTGCCAGCAGCTCAACAGTGTTGGCACCCCTCCACTTT.

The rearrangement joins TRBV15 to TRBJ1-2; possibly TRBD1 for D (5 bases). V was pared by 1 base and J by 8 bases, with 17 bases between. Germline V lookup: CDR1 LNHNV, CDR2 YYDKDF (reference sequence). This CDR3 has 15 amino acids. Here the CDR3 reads CATSRVTGGGRGYTF. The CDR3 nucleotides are TGTGCCACCAGCAGAGTCACGGGGGGAGGTAGAGGCTACACCTTC.

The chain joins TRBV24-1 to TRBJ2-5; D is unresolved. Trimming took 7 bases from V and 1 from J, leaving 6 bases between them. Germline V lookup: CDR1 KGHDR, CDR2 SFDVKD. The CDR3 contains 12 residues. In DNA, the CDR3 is TGTGCCACCAGAGCCAGCCAAGAGACCCAGTACTTC. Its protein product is CATRASQETQYF.

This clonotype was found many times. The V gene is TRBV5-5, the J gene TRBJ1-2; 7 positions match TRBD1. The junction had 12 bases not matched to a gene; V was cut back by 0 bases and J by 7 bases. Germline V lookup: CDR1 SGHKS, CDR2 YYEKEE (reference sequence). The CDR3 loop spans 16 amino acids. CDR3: CASSLVATGRESGYTF. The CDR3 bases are TGTGCCAGCAGCTTGGTCGCGACAGGGAGGGAGAGTGGCTACACCTTC.

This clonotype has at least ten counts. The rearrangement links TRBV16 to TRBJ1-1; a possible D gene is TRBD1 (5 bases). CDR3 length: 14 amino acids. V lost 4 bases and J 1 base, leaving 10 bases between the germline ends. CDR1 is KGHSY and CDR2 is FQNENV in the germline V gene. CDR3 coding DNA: TGTGCCAGCAGCCCAGTAACAGGGAACACTGAAGCTTTCTTT. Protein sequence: CASSPVTGNTEAFF.

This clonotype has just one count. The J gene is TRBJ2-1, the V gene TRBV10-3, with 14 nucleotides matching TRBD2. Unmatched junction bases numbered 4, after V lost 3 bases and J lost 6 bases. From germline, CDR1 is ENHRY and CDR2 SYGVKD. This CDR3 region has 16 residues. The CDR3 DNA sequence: TGTGCCATCAGTGACCTGGGACTAGCGGGGGTCAATGAGCAGTTCTTC. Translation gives CAISDLGLAGVNEQFF.

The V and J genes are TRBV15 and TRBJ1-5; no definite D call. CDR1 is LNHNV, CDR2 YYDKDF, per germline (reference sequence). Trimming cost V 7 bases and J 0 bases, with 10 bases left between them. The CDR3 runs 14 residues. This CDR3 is CATNSGGSNQPQHF. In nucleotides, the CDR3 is TGTGCCACCAACTCGGGCGGTAGCAATCAGCCCCAGCATTTT.

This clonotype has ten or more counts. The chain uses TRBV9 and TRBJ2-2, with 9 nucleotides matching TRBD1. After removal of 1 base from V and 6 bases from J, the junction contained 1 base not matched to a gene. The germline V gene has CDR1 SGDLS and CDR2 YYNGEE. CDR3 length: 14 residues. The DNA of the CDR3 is TGTGCCAGCAGCGTAAGGACAGGGGCCGGGGAGCTGTTTTTT. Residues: CASSVRTGAGELFF.